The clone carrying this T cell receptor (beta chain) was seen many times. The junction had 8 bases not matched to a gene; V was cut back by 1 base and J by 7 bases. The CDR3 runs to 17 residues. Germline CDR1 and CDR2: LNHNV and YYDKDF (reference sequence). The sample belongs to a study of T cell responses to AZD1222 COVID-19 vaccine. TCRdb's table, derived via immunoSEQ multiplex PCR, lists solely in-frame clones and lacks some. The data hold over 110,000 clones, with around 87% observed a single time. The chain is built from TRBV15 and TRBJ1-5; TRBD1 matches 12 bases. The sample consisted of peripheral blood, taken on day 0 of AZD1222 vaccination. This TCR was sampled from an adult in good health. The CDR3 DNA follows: TGTGCCACCAGCAGAGGGGGGACAGGGGGCCGTTCGCAGCCCCAGCATTTT. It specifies CATSRGGTGGRSQPQHF.